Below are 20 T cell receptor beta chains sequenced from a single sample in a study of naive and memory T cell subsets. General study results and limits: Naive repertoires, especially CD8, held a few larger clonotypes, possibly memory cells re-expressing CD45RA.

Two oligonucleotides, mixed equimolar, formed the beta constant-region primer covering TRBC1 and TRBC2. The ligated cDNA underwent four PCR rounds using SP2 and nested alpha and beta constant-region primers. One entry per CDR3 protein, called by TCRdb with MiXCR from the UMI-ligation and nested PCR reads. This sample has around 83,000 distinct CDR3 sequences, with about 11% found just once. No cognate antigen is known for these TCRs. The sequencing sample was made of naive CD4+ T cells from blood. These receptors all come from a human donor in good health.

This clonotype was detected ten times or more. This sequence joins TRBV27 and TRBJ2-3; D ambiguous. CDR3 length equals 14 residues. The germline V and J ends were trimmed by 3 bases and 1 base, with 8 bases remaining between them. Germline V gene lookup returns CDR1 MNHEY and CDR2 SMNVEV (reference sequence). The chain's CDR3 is CASSLSQGTDTQYF. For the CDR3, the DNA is TGTGCCAGCAGTTTGTCGCAGGGCACAGATACGCAGTATTTT.

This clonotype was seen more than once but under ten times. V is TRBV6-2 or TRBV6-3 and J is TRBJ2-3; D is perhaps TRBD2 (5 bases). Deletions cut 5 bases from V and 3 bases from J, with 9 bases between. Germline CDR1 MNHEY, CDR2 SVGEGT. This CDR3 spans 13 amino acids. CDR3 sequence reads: CASSRRLTDTQYF. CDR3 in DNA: TGTGCCAGCAGTCGGAGACTAACAGATACGCAGTATTTT.

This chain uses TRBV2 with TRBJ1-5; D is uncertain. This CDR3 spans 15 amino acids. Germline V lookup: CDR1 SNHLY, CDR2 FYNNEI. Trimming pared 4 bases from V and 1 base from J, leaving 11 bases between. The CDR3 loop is CASSVRGTSNQPQHF. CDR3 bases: TGTGCCAGCAGTGTTCGGGGAACGAGCAATCAGCCCCAGCATTTT.

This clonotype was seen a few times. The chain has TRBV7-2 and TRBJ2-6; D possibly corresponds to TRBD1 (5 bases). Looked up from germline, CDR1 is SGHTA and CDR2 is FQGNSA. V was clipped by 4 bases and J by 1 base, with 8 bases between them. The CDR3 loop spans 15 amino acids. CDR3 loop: CASSWGYSGANVLTF. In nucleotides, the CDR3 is TGTGCCAGCAGCTGGGGCTATTCTGGGGCCAACGTCCTGACTTTC.

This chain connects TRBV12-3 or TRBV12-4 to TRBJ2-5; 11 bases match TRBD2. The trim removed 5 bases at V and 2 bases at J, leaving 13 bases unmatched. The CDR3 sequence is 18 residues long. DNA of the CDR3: TGTGCCAGCAGTCAAAGCATAGATCTAGCGGGGGGACAAGAGACCCAGTACTTC. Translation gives CASSQSIDLAGGQETQYF.

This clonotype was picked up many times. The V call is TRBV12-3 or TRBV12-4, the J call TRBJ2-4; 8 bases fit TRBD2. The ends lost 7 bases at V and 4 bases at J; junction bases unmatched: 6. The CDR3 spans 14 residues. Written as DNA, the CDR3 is TGTGCCAGCACCCACGGGGGGGTGAAAAACATTCAGTACTTC. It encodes CASTHGGVKNIQYF.

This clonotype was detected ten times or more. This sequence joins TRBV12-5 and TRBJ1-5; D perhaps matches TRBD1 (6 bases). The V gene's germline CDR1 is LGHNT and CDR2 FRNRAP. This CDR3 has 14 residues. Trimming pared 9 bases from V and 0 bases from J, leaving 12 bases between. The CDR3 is CASGQMSSNQPQHF. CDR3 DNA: TGTGCTAGCGGACAGATGTCTAGCAATCAGCCCCAGCATTTT.

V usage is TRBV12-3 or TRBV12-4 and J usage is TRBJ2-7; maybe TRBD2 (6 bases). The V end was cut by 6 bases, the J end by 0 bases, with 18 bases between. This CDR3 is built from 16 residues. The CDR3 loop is CASSQSPGGSSYEQYF. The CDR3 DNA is TGTGCCAGCAGCCAATCCCCCGGGGGTAGCTCCTACGAGCAGTACTTC.

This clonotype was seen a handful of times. The CDR3 here is CASSQERKGQGSNEQFF. As DNA, the CDR3 is TGCGCCAGCAGCCAAGAAAGGAAGGGACAGGGGAGCAATGAGCAGTTCTTC. This chain joins TRBV4-1 and TRBJ2-1, with 10 bases aligning to TRBD1. Germline CDR1 MGHRA, CDR2 YSYEKL. V lost 0 bases, J lost 6 bases, and 8 bases stayed unmatched. The CDR3 extends over 17 amino acids.

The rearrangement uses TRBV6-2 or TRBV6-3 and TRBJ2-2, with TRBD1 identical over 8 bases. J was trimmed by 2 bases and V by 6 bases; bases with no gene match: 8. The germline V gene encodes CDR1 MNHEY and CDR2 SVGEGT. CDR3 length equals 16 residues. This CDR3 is CASSGPGGFNTGELFF. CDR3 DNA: TGTGCCAGCAGCGGGCCAGGGGGCTTTAACACCGGGGAGCTGTTTTTT.

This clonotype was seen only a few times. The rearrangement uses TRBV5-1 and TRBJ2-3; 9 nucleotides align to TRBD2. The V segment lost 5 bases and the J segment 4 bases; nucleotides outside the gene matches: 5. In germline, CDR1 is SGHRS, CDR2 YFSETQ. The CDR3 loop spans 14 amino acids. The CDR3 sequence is CASRPSGIPDTQYF. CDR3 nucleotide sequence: TGCGCCAGCAGGCCTAGCGGGATCCCAGATACGCAGTATTTT. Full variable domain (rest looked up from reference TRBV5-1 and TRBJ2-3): KAGVTQTPRYLIKTRGQQVTLSCSPISGHRSVSWYQQTPGQGLQFLFEYFSETQRNKGNFPGRFSGRQFSNSRSEMNVSTLELGDSALYLCASRPSGIPDTQYFGPGTRLTVL.

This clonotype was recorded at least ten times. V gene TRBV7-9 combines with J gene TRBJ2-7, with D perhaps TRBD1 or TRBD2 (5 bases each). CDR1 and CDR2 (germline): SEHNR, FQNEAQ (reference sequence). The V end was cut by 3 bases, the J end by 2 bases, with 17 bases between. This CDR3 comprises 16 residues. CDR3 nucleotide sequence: TGTGCCAGCAGCTTCCAAGGGGAGCCCCAGACCTACGAGCAGTACTTC. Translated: CASSFQGEPQTYEQYF.

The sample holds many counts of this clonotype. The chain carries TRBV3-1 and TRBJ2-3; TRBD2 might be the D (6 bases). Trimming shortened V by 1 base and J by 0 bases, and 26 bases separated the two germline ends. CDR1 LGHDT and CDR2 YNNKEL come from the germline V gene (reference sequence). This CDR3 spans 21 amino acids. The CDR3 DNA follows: TGTGCCAGCAGCCAAGTTCGGCTAGGCTCACCCGGGAGCCTTAGCACAGATACGCAGTATTTT. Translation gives CASSQVRLGSPGSLSTDTQYF.

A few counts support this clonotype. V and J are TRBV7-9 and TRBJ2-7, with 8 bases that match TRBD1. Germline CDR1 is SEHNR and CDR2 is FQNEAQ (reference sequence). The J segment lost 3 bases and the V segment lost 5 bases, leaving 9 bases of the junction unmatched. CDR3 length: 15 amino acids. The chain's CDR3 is CASSTKGDRSYEQYF. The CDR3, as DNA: TGTGCCAGCAGCACCAAAGGGGACAGGAGCTACGAGCAGTACTTC.

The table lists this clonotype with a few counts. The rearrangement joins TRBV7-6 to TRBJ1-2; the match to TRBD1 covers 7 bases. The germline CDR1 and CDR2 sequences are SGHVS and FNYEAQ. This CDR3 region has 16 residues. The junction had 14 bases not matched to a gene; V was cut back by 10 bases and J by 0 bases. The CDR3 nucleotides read TGTGCCACCACCAACCTTTACAGGGGTACTAACTATGGCTACACCTTC. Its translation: CATTNLYRGTNYGYTF.

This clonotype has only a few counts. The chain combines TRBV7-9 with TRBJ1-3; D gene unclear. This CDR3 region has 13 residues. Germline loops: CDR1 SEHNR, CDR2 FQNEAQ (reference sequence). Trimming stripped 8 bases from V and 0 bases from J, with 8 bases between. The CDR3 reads CASRWGSGNTIYF. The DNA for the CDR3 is TGTGCCAGCCGTTGGGGCTCTGGAAACACCATATATTTT.

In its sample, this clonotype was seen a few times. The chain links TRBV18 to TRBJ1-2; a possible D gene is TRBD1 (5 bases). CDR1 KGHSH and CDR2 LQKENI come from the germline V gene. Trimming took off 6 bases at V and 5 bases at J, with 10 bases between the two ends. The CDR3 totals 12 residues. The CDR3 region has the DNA TGTGCCAGCTCCTCGGGGCTGTATGGCTACACCTTC. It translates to CASSSGLYGYTF.

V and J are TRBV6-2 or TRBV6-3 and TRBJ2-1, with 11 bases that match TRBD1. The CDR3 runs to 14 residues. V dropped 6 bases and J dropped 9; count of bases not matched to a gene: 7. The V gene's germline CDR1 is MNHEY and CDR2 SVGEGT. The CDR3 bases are TGTGCCAGCAGGTCCTCCGGGACAGGGGGTGAGCAGTTCTTC. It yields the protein CASRSSGTGGEQFF.

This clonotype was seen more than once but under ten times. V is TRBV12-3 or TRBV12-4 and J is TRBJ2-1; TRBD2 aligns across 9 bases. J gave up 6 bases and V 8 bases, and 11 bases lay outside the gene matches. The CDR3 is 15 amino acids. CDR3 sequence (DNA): TGTGCCAGCTGCGGGAGGGGGGCTGCCGTCAATGAGCAGTTCTTC. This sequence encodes CASCGRGAAVNEQFF.

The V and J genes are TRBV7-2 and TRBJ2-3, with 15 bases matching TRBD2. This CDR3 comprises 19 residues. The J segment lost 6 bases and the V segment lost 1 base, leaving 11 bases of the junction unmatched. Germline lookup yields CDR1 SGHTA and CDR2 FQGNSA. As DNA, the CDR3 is TGTGCCAGCAGCTTAGTCCCCGGACTAGCGGGGGGGCTGGCCGATACGCAGTATTTT. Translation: CASSLVPGLAGGLADTQYF. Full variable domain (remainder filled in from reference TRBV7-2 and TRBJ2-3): GAGVSQSPSNKVTEKGKDVELRCDPISGHTALYWYRQSLGQGLEFLIYFQGNSAPDKSGLPSDRFSAERTGGSVSTLTIQRTQQEDSAVYLCASSLVPGLAGGLADTQYFGPGTRLTVL.